Given below is one TCR beta chain in context. Its cognate antigen is unknown. V shed 6 bases, J shed 8 bases, and the junction held 10 bases outside the gene matches. Per the germline V gene, CDR1 is MNHEY and CDR2 is SVGEGT. The CDR3 runs 14 residues. The data stem from a study of T-cell memory formation after mild COVID-19. Study outcomes and limitations: Some clones that responded turned up in pre-infection memory, which suggests that cross-reactive memory joined in. Nothing showed for sure that second-wave clones peaking on day 37 were SARS-CoV-2 specific. Clones that got smaller from day 15 to 85 had even CD4/CD8, while clones growing later tipped toward CD4+.

Constant-segment primers and 5'RACE yielded cDNA libraries for TCR alpha and TCR beta, each carrying sample barcodes and UMIs. TCRdb re-called the 5' RACE reads through MiXCR, storing one row per CDR3 protein. The sample carries 150,000 to 200,000 distinct CDR3 sequences, roughly 31% recorded once. Input material: PBMCs or a T cell subset sorted from them (not recorded which). The chain carries TRBV6-2 or TRBV6-3 and TRBJ2-1, with 7 positions matching TRBD2. This clonotype was sampled from an adult woman who had mild COVID-19 (a few samples of this study predate the infection). Cell type and time point are not known. The CDR3 sequence: CASRGTNQGDEQFF. As DNA, the CDR3 is TGTGCCAGCAGGGGGACTAACCAAGGGGATGAGCAGTTCTTC.